These 14 T cell receptor beta chains share one sample of origin, sequenced in a study of cytomegalovirus exposure and HLA in healthy donors. Amplification used 60 Vbeta primers and 13 Jbeta primers. Here immunoSEQ multiplex PCR was the method, and the copy in TCRdb shows in-frame clones only, minus some. Among 200,000 to 300,000 clones listed, about four fifths were seen once. Sequences were obtained from PBMCs. The receptor source for this set is a woman aged 40 to 50 in good health and CMV-seropositive.

The V and J genes are TRBV2 and TRBJ1-3; a possible D gene is TRBD1 (6 bases). CDR1 is SNHLY, CDR2 FYNNEI, per germline. The CDR3 length is 15 residues. Trimming shortened V by 6 bases and J by 4 bases, and 16 bases separated the two germline ends. Here the CDR3 DNA reads TGTGCCAGCAGCTCACAGGGATTGGGAGGAAACACCATATATTTT. This codes for CASSSQGLGGNTIYF.

The chain recombines TRBV5-1 with TRBJ2-7; 11 positions match TRBD2. CDR3 length: 15 amino acids. V lost 4 bases to trimming and J lost 2 bases; unmatched junction nucleotides: 5. Germline assignment: CDR1 SGHRS and CDR2 YFSETQ. Here the CDR3 reads CASSPLAGGTYEQYF. As DNA, the CDR3 is TGCGCCAGCAGCCCCCTAGCGGGAGGAACCTACGAGCAGTACTTC.

The rearrangement links TRBV7-8 to TRBJ1-2, with D possibly matching TRBD1 (5 bases). The CDR3 has 15 residues. Trimming took 2 bases from V and 4 from J, leaving 14 bases between them. Germline V gene data show CDR1 as SGHVS and CDR2 as FQNEAQ. This chain's CDR3 is CASSLIPTEFYGYTF. CDR3 bases: TGTGCCAGCAGCTTAATACCGACAGAGTTCTATGGCTACACCTTC.

The chain links TRBV6-5 to TRBJ2-1; possible D gene TRBD2, 6 bases. The V gene's germline CDR1 is MNHEY and CDR2 SVGAGI. Trimming pared 0 bases from V and 7 bases from J, leaving 13 bases between. This CDR3 contains 15 residues. The CDR3 loop is CASSYSTAGRNEQFF. DNA of the CDR3: TGTGCCAGCAGTTACTCGACGGCAGGGAGGAATGAGCAGTTCTTC.

This chain links TRBV7-9 with TRBJ2-1; 10 bases line up with TRBD1. Losses at the gene ends were 4 bases for V and 6 bases for J; bases not matched to a gene: 3. Germline CDR1 is SEHNR and CDR2 is FQNEAQ (reference sequence). There are 14 residues in the CDR3. CDR3 region: CASSSRQGANEQFF. CDR3 in DNA: TGTGCCAGCAGCTCCCGACAGGGGGCCAATGAGCAGTTCTTC.

V and J are TRBV21-1 and TRBJ2-1; TRBD2 is the table's D call and was not checked against the DNA. TRBV21-1 has pseudogene status. This CDR3 region has 11 residues. CDR3 in DNA: TGTGCCAGCAGCCGTTACAATGAGCAGTTCTTC. It encodes CASSRYNEQFF.

Turning to this clone: The same CDR3 can be traced to other DNA sequences in this sample. This rearrangement joins TRBV29-1 to TRBJ1-2; TRBD1 matches 10 bases. The CDR3 runs 11 residues. The junction had 3 bases not matched to a gene; V was cut back by 6 bases and J by 8 bases. CDR1 is SQVTM, CDR2 ANQGSEA, per germline. CDR3 nucleotides: TGCAGCGTGGGACAGGGGCAGGGCTACACCTTC. This gives the protein CSVGQGQGYTF.

The chain uses TRBV27 and TRBJ2-7, with a weak D call TRBD1 (6 bases). The CDR3 is 14 residues long. Germline values: CDR1 MNHEY, CDR2 SMNVEV (reference sequence). Trimming stripped 6 bases from V and 7 bases from J, with 19 bases between. CDR3 region: CASRHGTRVGEQYF. For the CDR3, the DNA is TGTGCCAGCAGGCACGGGACACGGGTCGGTGAGCAGTACTTC.

The chain uses TRBV7-2 and TRBJ2-5; no clear D gene. The CDR3 extends over 13 amino acids. Germline CDR1 SGHTA, CDR2 FQGNSA. V was clipped by 3 bases and J by 3 bases, with 8 bases between them. The CDR3 sequence: CASSFDIKETQYF. CDR3 nucleotide sequence: TGTGCCAGCAGCTTTGACATAAAAGAGACCCAGTACTTC.

The chain couples TRBV6-5 to TRBJ2-7, with D possibly matching TRBD2 (5 bases). V shed 5 bases and J shed 7 bases, with 9 bases lying between them. The length of the CDR3 is 11 residues. Germline CDR1 is MNHEY and CDR2 is SVGAGI. CDR3 in DNA: TGTGCCAGCAGTAAACTAGGAGAGCAGTACTTC. This encodes CASSKLGEQYF.

The chain is built from TRBV11-3 and TRBJ1-1, with D tentatively TRBD1 (6 bases). Looked up from germline, CDR1 is SGHNT and CDR2 is YENEEA. V lost 3 bases to trimming and J lost 4 bases, with 12 bases between them. The CDR3 length is 14 residues. The CDR3 reads CASSFRGGGTEAFF. CDR3 DNA: TGTGCCAGCAGCTTCAGGGGTGGGGGCACTGAAGCTTTCTTT.

The chain has TRBV7-8 and TRBJ2-1; TRBD2 matches at 7 bases. This CDR3 has 16 residues. Germline CDR1 is SGHVS and CDR2 is FQNEAQ. The V segment lost 6 bases and the J segment 7 bases; nucleotides outside the gene matches: 15. The CDR3 spells CASSSLGAGVVNEQFF. Written as DNA, the CDR3 is TGTGCCAGCAGTTCACTAGGGGCGGGAGTAGTGAATGAGCAGTTCTTC.

This clone is a singleton in its sample. The chain carries TRBV11-2 and TRBJ2-1, with D hard to call. V lost 1 base, J lost 10 bases, and 11 bases lay in between. CDR3 size: 13 residues. Looked up from germline, CDR1 is SGHAT and CDR2 is FQNNGV. The chain's CDR3 is CASSLAPNSEQFF. CDR3 DNA sequence: TGTGCCAGCAGCTTAGCCCCCAACAGCGAGCAGTTCTTC.

The genes are TRBV7-3 and TRBJ2-2; no clear D gene. The CDR3 has 13 amino acids. The V and J ends lost 5 bases and 6 bases respectively, with 10 bases between them. CDR1 and CDR2 (germline): SGHTA, FQGTGA. CDR3 nucleotides: TGTGCCAGCAGCAATCCTGGCCCCGGGGAGCTGTTTTTT. It specifies CASSNPGPGELFF.